The 23 T cell receptor beta chains presented below share a single source sample, sequenced in a study of blood T cell repertoires in COVID-19. The repertoire was sequenced with immunoSEQ multiplex PCR; TCRdb's copy has only in-frame clones and lacks some. Of approximately 140,000 clones in the sample, just under 90% were seen once. The sample comprised peripheral blood. The origin of the receptors is a woman aged 40 to 50 with acute or convalescent COVID-19.

The chain links TRBV6-5 to TRBJ1-4; D is unclear. Trimming removed 0 bases at V and 9 bases at J, with 8 bases between. The CDR3 loop spans 13 amino acids. Germline V gives CDR1 MNHEY, CDR2 SVGAGI. The CDR3 bases are TGTGCCAGCAGTTACTCGGGCGGGAAAAAACTGTTTTTT. Protein: CASSYSGGKKLFF.

The sample holds one count of this clone. As DNA, the CDR3 is TGTGCCACCAGCAGAGGGGACAGGGAACGACAGACCCAGTACTTC. Translated: CATSRGDRERQTQYF. The chain carries TRBV15 and TRBJ2-5; 9 nucleotides match TRBD1. There are 15 residues in the CDR3. Germline V gives CDR1 LNHNV, CDR2 YYDKDF (reference sequence). The J segment lost 6 bases and the V segment lost 1 base, leaving 6 bases of the junction unmatched.

This clone was seen a handful of times. V usage is TRBV14 and J usage is TRBJ2-1; possibly TRBD2 for D (6 bases). V shed 6 bases and J shed 4 bases, with 13 bases lying between them. There are 14 residues in the CDR3. Per the germline V gene, CDR1 is SGHDN and CDR2 is FVKESK. CDR3 protein: CASRGDGGYNEQFF. The CDR3, as DNA: TGTGCCAGCAGGGGGGATGGAGGGTACAATGAGCAGTTCTTC.

This rearrangement joins TRBV2 to TRBJ1-3; D is unresolved. The CDR3 is made up of 15 amino acids. Germline CDR1 and CDR2: SNHLY and FYNNEI. Trimming shortened V by 4 bases and J by 0 bases, and 10 bases separated the two germline ends. The CDR3 sequence: CASSVGFDSGNTIYF. In nucleotides, the CDR3 is TGTGCCAGCAGTGTCGGTTTTGACTCTGGAAACACCATATATTTT.

In DNA form, the CDR3 reads TGTGCCAGCTCAACCCCGACAGTTGCCAAAAACATTCAGTACTTC. It specifies CASSTPTVAKNIQYF. This chain joins TRBV18 and TRBJ2-4; weak D call: TRBD1 (5 bases). The CDR3 runs 15 residues. The V and J ends lost 5 bases and 1 base respectively, with 12 bases between them. Germline-derived CDR1 and CDR2 are KGHSH and LQKENI.

The chain has TRBV9 and TRBJ1-6; a weak D match, TRBD1 (5 bases). The CDR3 loop spans 14 amino acids. Germline V gene sequence: CDR1 SGDLS, CDR2 YYNGEE. Trimming cost V 0 bases and J 7 bases, with 8 bases left between them. CDR3 sequence reads: CASSVGGANSPLHF. Written as DNA, the CDR3 is TGTGCCAGCAGCGTAGGCGGGGCAAATTCACCCCTCCACTTT.

V is TRBV5-4 and J is TRBJ2-2; D not resolved. V shed 2 bases and J shed 1 base, with 21 bases lying between them. The CDR3 consists of 19 residues. CDR1 is SGHNT, CDR2 YYREEE, per germline (reference sequence). CDR3 sequence: CASSFIFSRMLWNTGELFF. CDR3 bases: TGTGCCAGCAGCTTCATCTTTTCCAGGATGTTATGGAACACCGGGGAGCTGTTTTTT.

The chain recombines TRBV15 with TRBJ1-4, with 9 bases fitting TRBD1. J gave up 4 bases and V 4 bases, and 10 bases lay outside the gene matches. CDR3 length: 17 residues. The germline CDR1 and CDR2 sequences are LNHNV and YYDKDF (reference sequence). CDR3 protein: CATSINRDRALNEKLFF. The CDR3 bases are TGTGCCACCAGCATAAACCGGGACAGGGCTCTTAATGAAAAACTGTTTTTT. Filled out from reference TRBV15 and TRBJ1-4, the complete variable domain reads DAMVIQNPRYQVTQFGKPVTLSCSQTLNHNVMYWYQQKSSQAPKLLFHYYDKDFNNEADTPDNFQSRRPNTSFCFLDIRSPGLGDTAMYLCATSINRDRALNEKLFFGSGTQLSVL.

V usage is TRBV7-2 and J usage is TRBJ2-2, with D perhaps matching TRBD2 (6 bases). V was pared by 5 bases and J by 7 bases, with 14 bases between. Germline assignment: CDR1 SGHTA and CDR2 FQGNSA. The CDR3 is made up of 14 amino acids. CDR3 sequence: CASSPGRWGGELFF. The DNA for the CDR3 is TGTGCCAGCAGCCCCGGGAGATGGGGCGGGGAGCTGTTTTTT.

This rearrangement joins TRBV19 to TRBJ2-2, with a possible D match to TRBD2 (5 bases). The CDR3 covers 12 residues. Germline V lookup: CDR1 LNHDA, CDR2 SQIVND (reference sequence). V shed 2 bases and J shed 8 bases, with 6 bases lying between them. CDR3 sequence: CASSIPGGELFF. CDR3 nucleotide sequence: TGTGCCAGTAGTATACCGGGAGGGGAGCTGTTTTTT.

This sequence joins TRBV19 and TRBJ1-3; 7 bases align to TRBD1. The V gene's germline CDR1 is LNHDA and CDR2 SQIVND (reference sequence). V lost 4 bases to trimming and J lost 4 bases; unmatched junction nucleotides: 4. This CDR3 has 14 residues. The CDR3 spells CASSRGGAGNTIYF. The CDR3 DNA sequence: TGTGCCAGTAGTAGAGGGGGCGCCGGAAACACCATATATTTT.

The genes are TRBV11-3 and TRBJ1-2; tentative D call: TRBD1 (5 bases). The germline V and J ends were trimmed by 4 bases and 4 bases, with 13 bases remaining between them. The CDR3 totals 14 residues. Germline CDR1 SGHNT, CDR2 YENEEA. Written as DNA, the CDR3 is TGTGCCAGCAGCTCGCGGGACCCCACCTATGGCTACACCTTC. Its translation: CASSSRDPTYGYTF. The complete variable domain, with remaining parts taken from reference TRBV11-3 and TRBJ1-2, reads EAGVVQSPRYKIIEKKQPVAFWCNPISGHNTLYWYLQNLGQGPELLIRYENEEAVDDSQLPKDRFSAERLKGVDSTLKIQPAELGDSAVYLCASSSRDPTYGYTFGSGTRLTVV.

The V and J genes are TRBV10-3 and TRBJ2-5; D may be TRBD2 (6 bases). V lost 4 bases and J 3 bases, leaving 15 bases between the germline ends. The CDR3 is 15 residues long. In germline, CDR1 is ENHRY, CDR2 SYGVKD. The CDR3 DNA reads TGTGCCATCAGTGCTACAGGACTACGGGAAGAGACCCAGTACTTC. It yields the protein CAISATGLREETQYF.

The chain has TRBV7-2 and TRBJ1-2, with D possibly TRBD1 on 5 matching bases. The CDR3 loop spans 15 amino acids. In germline, CDR1 is SGHTA, CDR2 FQGNSA. With 1 base removed from V and 2 bases from J, the gap between germline ends came to 11 bases. CDR3 amino acids: CASSLELGVNYGYTF. In DNA form, the CDR3 reads TGTGCCAGCAGCTTAGAGTTAGGGGTGAACTATGGCTACACCTTC.

The rearrangement links TRBV10-3 to TRBJ1-6, with a possible D match to TRBD1 (6 bases). The CDR3 has 13 amino acids. CDR1 is ENHRY, CDR2 SYGVKD, per germline. V was shortened by 7 bases and J by 7 bases, with 11 bases between the two germline ends. CDR3 in amino acids: CAITTGRNSPLHF. CDR3 coding DNA: TGTGCCATCACGACAGGAAGGAATTCACCCCTCCACTTT.

The J gene is TRBJ1-5, the V gene TRBV6-2 or TRBV6-3; perhaps TRBD1 as D (6 bases). The germline gives CDR1 MNHEY, CDR2 SVGEGT. This CDR3 comprises 15 residues. V was trimmed by 5 bases and J by 3 bases, leaving 14 bases between them. CDR3 residues: CASSNQQGPNQPQHF. The CDR3, as DNA: TGTGCCAGCAGTAATCAACAGGGACCCAATCAGCCCCAGCATTTT.

The CDR3 region has the DNA TGTGCCATCAGTGAAAGTGGAGGGTCTAATGAAAAACTGTTTTTT. The encoded protein is CAISESGGSNEKLFF. The chain has TRBV10-3 and TRBJ1-4; D gene ambiguous. The CDR3 covers 15 residues. Looked up from germline, CDR1 is ENHRY and CDR2 is SYGVKD. V was clipped by 3 bases and J by 3 bases, with 11 bases between them.

This clone was seen once. This sample also contains other DNA sequences that code for the same CDR3. The rearrangement joins TRBV7-4 to TRBJ2-5; weak D call: TRBD1 (5 bases). Germline loops: CDR1 SGHVT, CDR2 SQSDAQ. This CDR3 contains 15 residues. V lost 4 bases, J lost 1 base, and 13 bases lay in between. CDR3 DNA: TGTGCCAGCAGCTCCTCAAGGGGCTGCCAAGAGACCCAGTACTTC. It codes for CASSSSRGCQETQYF.

The chain has TRBV6-5 and TRBJ1-2, with TRBD1 as a possible D gene (5 bases). This CDR3 comprises 13 residues. V was cut by 6 bases and J by 2 bases, with 10 bases left in between. Germline loops: CDR1 MNHEY, CDR2 SVGAGI. The chain's CDR3 is CASSLDRNYGYTF. For the CDR3, the DNA is TGTGCCAGCAGCCTTGACAGAAACTATGGCTACACCTTC.

This rearrangement joins TRBV2 to TRBJ2-7; tentative D call: TRBD2 (5 bases). Germline V gene data show CDR1 as SNHLY and CDR2 as FYNNEI. The length of the CDR3 is 14 residues. V lost 2 bases, J lost 9 bases, and 17 bases lay in between. CDR3 loop: CASSENGPGFGQYF. The CDR3 nucleotides read TGTGCCAGCAGTGAAAACGGGCCGGGATTCGGGCAGTACTTC.

The DNA for the CDR3 is TGCGCCAGCAGCCAAGATATCGGGGTAGGATCCTACGAGCAGTACTTC. It is translated as CASSQDIGVGSYEQYF. The chain combines TRBV4-3 with TRBJ2-7, with D perhaps TRBD2 (5 bases). This CDR3 spans 16 amino acids. Trimming left V 0 bases short and J 1 base short, with 13 bases between. Per germline, CDR1 LGHNA and CDR2 YSLEER.

This chain connects TRBV27 to TRBJ2-7; D ambiguous. Between the trimmed V and J ends, which lost 0 bases and 3 bases, there was a span of 9 bases. The germline gives CDR1 MNHEY, CDR2 SMNVEV (reference sequence). There are 14 residues in the CDR3. CDR3 DNA sequence: TGTGCCAGCAGTTTATCCAATCTCGGCTACGAGCAGTACTTC. Translating gives CASSLSNLGYEQYF.

The CDR3: CASSPARGSYNEQFF. CDR3 DNA sequence: TGTGCCAGCTCACCAGCTCGGGGCTCCTACAATGAGCAGTTCTTC. This chain connects TRBV18 to TRBJ2-1; the D gene is possibly TRBD2 (5 bases). The V gene's germline CDR1 is KGHSH and CDR2 LQKENI. There are 15 residues in the CDR3. The V gene lost 2 bases and the J gene lost 0 bases, with 8 bases spanning the gap.